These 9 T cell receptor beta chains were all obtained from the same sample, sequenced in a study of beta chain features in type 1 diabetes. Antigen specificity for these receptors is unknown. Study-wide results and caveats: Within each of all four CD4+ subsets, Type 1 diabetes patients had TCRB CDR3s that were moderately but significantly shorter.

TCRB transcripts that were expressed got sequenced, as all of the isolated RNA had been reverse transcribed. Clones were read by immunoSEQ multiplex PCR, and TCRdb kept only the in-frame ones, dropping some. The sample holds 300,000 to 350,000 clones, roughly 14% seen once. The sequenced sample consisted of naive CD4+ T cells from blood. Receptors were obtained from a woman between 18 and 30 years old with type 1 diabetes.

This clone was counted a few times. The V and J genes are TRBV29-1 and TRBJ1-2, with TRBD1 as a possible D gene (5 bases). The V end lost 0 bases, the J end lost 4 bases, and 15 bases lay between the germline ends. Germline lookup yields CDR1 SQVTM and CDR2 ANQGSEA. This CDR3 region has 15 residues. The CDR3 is CSVEDIGQGSYGYTF. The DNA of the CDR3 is TGCAGCGTTGAAGATATCGGGCAGGGCTCCTATGGCTACACCTTC.

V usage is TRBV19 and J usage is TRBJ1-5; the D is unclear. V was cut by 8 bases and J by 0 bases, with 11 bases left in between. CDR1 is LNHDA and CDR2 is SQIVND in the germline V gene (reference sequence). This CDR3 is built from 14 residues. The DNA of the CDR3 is TGTGCCAGTCGAGGATCTTATAGCAATCAGCCCCAGCATTTT. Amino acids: CASRGSYSNQPQHF.

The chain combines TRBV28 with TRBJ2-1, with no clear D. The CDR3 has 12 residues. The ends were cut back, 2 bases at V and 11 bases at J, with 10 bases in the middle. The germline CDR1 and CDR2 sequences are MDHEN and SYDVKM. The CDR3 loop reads CASSLSTEKQFF. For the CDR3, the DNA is TGTGCCAGCAGTTTAAGCACAGAAAAGCAGTTCTTC.

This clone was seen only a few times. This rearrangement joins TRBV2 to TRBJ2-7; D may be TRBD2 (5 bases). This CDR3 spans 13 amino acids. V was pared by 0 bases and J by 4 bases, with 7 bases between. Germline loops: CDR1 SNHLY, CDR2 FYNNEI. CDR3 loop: CASSEARGYEQYV. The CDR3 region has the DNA TGTGCCAGCAGTGAAGCGCGAGGGTACGAGCAGTACGTC.

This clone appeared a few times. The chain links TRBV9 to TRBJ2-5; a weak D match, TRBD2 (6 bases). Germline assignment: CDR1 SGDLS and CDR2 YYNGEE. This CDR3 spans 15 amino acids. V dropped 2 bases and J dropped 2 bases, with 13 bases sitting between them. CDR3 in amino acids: CASSVRVGGQETQYF. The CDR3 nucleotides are TGTGCCAGCAGCGTCAGGGTTGGGGGGCAAGAGACCCAGTACTTC.

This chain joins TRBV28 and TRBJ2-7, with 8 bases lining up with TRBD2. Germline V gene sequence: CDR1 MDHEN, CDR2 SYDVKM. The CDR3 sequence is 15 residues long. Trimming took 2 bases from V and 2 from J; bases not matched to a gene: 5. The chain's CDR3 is CASSLGGRIAYEQYV. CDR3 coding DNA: TGTGCCAGCAGTTTAGGCGGGAGGATTGCCTACGAGCAGTACGTC.

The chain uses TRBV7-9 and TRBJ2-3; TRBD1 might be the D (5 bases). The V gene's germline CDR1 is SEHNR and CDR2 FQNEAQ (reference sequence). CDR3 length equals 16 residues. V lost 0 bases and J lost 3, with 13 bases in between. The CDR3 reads CASSLAQGRQTDTQYF. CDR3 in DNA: TGTGCCAGCAGCTTAGCGCAGGGAAGGCAAACAGATACGCAGTATTTT.

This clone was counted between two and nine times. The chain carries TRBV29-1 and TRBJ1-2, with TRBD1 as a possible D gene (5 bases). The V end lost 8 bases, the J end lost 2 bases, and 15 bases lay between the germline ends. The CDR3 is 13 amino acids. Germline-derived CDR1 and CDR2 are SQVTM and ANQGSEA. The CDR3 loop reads CSSSPGLNYGYTF. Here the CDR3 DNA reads TGCAGCTCGTCCCCAGGGTTAAACTATGGCTACACCTTC.

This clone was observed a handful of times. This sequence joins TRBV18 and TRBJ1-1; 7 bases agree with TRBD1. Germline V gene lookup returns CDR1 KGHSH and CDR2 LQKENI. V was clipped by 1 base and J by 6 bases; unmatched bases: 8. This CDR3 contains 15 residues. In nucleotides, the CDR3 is TGTGCCAGCTCACCACGGGGTCAGGGGGGCTCTGAAGCTTTCTTT. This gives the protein CASSPRGQGGSEAFF.